These T cell receptor beta chains were read from a single sample in a study of metastatic and nonmetastatic thyroid tumors. From the PCR reads, TCRdb re-called clones with MiXCR. The sample yields about 13,000 clones, approximately 23% seen once. Input material: adjacent normal tissue. These receptors came from a female donor with papillary thyroid cancer or a benign thyroid nodule (not recorded which). Some clones in this sample may be carry-over from other donors' samples. Both conserved end residues are part of each CDR3. The D gene is left open where the match is weak. Not all rows give a size; the values are once, few, many and, for expanded clones, a class.

size,J,D,V,DNA,CDR3
-,TRBJ2-7,-,TRBV28,TGTGCCAGCAAGTGGTTCGGGGGCTACGAGCAGTACTTC,CASKWFGGYEQYF
many,TRBJ2-1,TRBD2,TRBV11-1,TGTGCCAGCAGCGTCCCAGCGGGGAACAATGAGCAGTTCTTC,CASSVPAGNNEQFF
few,TRBJ1-5,TRBD1,TRBV6-2/TRBV6-3,TGTGCCAGCAGGCCGACAGGGGGCGATGGCAATCAGCCCCAGCATTTT,CASRPTGGDGNQPQHF
many,TRBJ2-1,TRBD2,TRBV7-6,TGTGCCAGCAGCACGGGACTAGCTCAGGAGCAGTTCTTC,CASSTGLAQEQFF
medium-sized,TRBJ1-2,-,TRBV19,TGTGCCAGTAGTATAGATACCCGCGATGGCTACACCTTC,CASSIDTRDGYTF
few,TRBJ1-3,-,TRBV6-1,TGTGCCAGTATACCCAGTGGCTCCGGAAACACCATATATTTT,CASIPSGSGNTIYF
many,TRBJ2-2,-,TRBV20-1,TGCAGTACAAGGGGGAACACCGGGGAGCTGTTTTTT,CSTRGNTGELFF
-,TRBJ2-7,-,TRBV28,TGTGCCAGCAAGTTCCCCCGTTCCTACGAGCAGTACTTC,CASKFPRSYEQYF
few,TRBJ1-2,-,TRBV15,TGTGCCACCAGCAGAGAGGGGGGGGCAGCCTATGGCTACACCTTC,CATSREGGAAYGYTF
-,TRBJ2-7,-,TRBV11-3,TGTGCCAGCAGCTTAGGAGGCGGGACGAAAACATTC,CASSLGGGTKTF
-,TRBJ2-5,-,TRBV27,TGTGCCAGCAGTTCCCAGGGAGACGAAGAGACCCAGTACTTC,CASSSQGDEETQYF
medium-sized,TRBJ2-2,-,TRBV24-1,TGTGCCACCAGTGATTTCGACAGCGAGAGGACCGGGGAGCTGTTTTTT,CATSDFDSERTGELFF
many,TRBJ2-7,-,TRBV20-1,TGCAGTGCTAGAGAAGGCGGCATCTACGAGCAGTACTTC,CSAREGGIYEQYF
many,TRBJ1-5,-,TRBV28,TGTGCCAGCAATGCCACCCGTCGGGTTGGGAGTCAGCCCCAGCATTTT,CASNATRRVGSQPQHF
-,TRBJ2-7,-,TRBV20-1,TGCAGTGCTAGAGGGGGGGATAGCTCCTACGAGCAGTACTTC,CSARGGDSSYEQYF
-,TRBJ2-1,TRBD2,TRBV6-5,TGTGCCAGCAGTTCGGTAATGAGTCGGGGTAGCGGGAGGTTCTACAATGAGCAGTTCTTC,CASSSVMSRGSGRFYNEQFF
medium-sized,TRBJ1-5,-,TRBV6-1,TGTGCCAGCAGTGAAGCGTGGGGCGGTCAGCCCCAGCATTTT,CASSEAWGGQPQHF
-,TRBJ2-3,-,TRBV20-1,TGCAGTGCTATACGGCGTACCACCTGGGATACGCAGTATTTT,CSAIRRTTWDTQYF
few,TRBJ1-5,-,TRBV6-2/TRBV6-3,TGTGCCAGCAGTTACGGCAGGGCAAATCAGCCCCAGCATTTT,CASSYGRANQPQHF
medium-sized,TRBJ2-1,TRBD2,TRBV27,TGTGCCAGCAGTGCGTCTAGCGGGGGGCAGTTCTTC,CASSASSGGQFF
few,TRBJ1-1,-,TRBV6-1,TGTGCCAGCAGTGAGGGGCCACAGGGTTGGGCTGAAGCTTTCTTT,CASSEGPQGWAEAFF
many,TRBJ2-3,TRBD1,TRBV5-1,TGCGCCAGCAGCACTGGGACAGGTTCTAGCACAGATACGCAGTATTTT,CASSTGTGSSTDTQYF
few,TRBJ1-5,-,TRBV6-1,TGTGCCAGCCGCGACGTGGGGAATGATCAGCCCCAGCATTTT,CASRDVGNDQPQHF
many,TRBJ1-5,-,TRBV30,TGTGCCTGGAGTGTAAGGGCCGGGATCAATCAGCCCCAGCATTTT,CAWSVRAGINQPQHF
-,TRBJ2-7,TRBD1,TRBV12-3/TRBV12-4,TGTGCCAGCAGTCTAGAGACAGGGGGCGGGTACGAGCAGTACTTC,CASSLETGGGYEQYF
-,TRBJ2-1,-,TRBV11-2,TGTGCCAGCAGCTTAGAGGGGCTGGGGACCCAGTTCTTC,CASSLEGLGTQFF
-,TRBJ1-3,-,TRBV5-1,TGCGCCAGGAGGCGGACAGCAGCTGGAAAGACCATATATTTT,CARRRTAAGKTIYF
-,TRBJ1-5,-,TRBV11-2,TGTGCCAGCAGCGACACCTTGGCAAGGGCCCATAGGCCCCAGCATTTT,CASSDTLARAHRPQHF
medium-sized,TRBJ2-7,TRBD2,TRBV5-1,TGCGCCAGCAGCCATATTAGAACTAGCGGGGTCCCCTACGAGCAGTACTTC,CASSHIRTSGVPYEQYF
-,TRBJ2-1,-,TRBV4-1,TGCGCCAGCAGCCAATGGTGGCCTAATGAGCAGTTCTTC,CASSQWWPNEQFF
-,TRBJ2-2,TRBD2,TRBV7-3,TGTGCCAGCAGCCCCACCCTTAGACTAGCGGGAGCCGGGGAGCTGTTTTTT,CASSPTLRLAGAGELFF
-,TRBJ2-7,-,TRBV20-1,TGCAGTGCTAGCCCGCTGGGAGGGGGGTACGAGCAGTACTTC,CSASPLGGGYEQYF
few,TRBJ2-7,TRBD2,TRBV20-1,TGCAGTACTAGGGGAGGGTGGTGGGATTCCTCCTACGAGCAGTACTTC,CSTRGGWWDSSYEQYF
many,TRBJ2-1,-,TRBV7-2,TGTGCCAGCAGCCAAACAAGCGGGCCCAGTGAGCAGTTCTTC,CASSQTSGPSEQFF
few,TRBJ2-1,TRBD2,TRBV27,TGTGCCAGCAGATCGGGGGGGGCCCAGAATGAGCAGTTCTTC,CASRSGGAQNEQFF
medium-sized,TRBJ2-7,-,TRBV28,TGTGCCAGCAGTTTACCGGGTGTCCAGTACTTC,CASSLPGVQYF
few,TRBJ2-4,TRBD1,TRBV27,TGTGCCAGCAGTCCCCAGGGGGCAGGCAAAAACATTCAGTACTTC,CASSPQGAGKNIQYF
medium-sized,TRBJ2-3,-,TRBV27,TGTGCCAGCAGTTTATTAGCGCTAGGGAGCACAGATACGCAGTATTTT,CASSLLALGSTDTQYF
medium-sized,TRBJ2-1,-,TRBV27,TGTGCCAGCAGTTTAGTGGAATACAATGAGCAGTTCTTC,CASSLVEYNEQFF
few,TRBJ1-1,-,TRBV28,TGTGCCAGCAGTTTATTACAGTTGAACACTGAAGCTTTCTTT,CASSLLQLNTEAFF
-,TRBJ1-2,-,TRBV9,TGTGCCAGCAGCGTAGGTCAGGACAGCACTATCAATGGATATACCTTC,CASSVGQDSTINGYTF
medium-sized,TRBJ1-2,TRBD1,TRBV19,TGTGCCAGTAGCAGACAGGGAGAGGGGTATGGCTACACCTTC,CASSRQGEGYGYTF
many,TRBJ1-6,-,TRBV9,TGTGCCAGCAGCTCTAGTCGGGGGAATTCACCCCTCCACTTT,CASSSSRGNSPLHF
medium-sized,TRBJ1-2,-,TRBV27,TGTGCCAGCAGTTTATCCACGAGGGGCGCGGGTGGCTACACCTTC,CASSLSTRGAGGYTF
-,TRBJ2-5,-,TRBV20-1,TGCAGTGCTTCGGGTATTTTAGGAGGGGAAGAGACCCAGTACTTC,CSASGILGGEETQYF
medium-sized,TRBJ2-1,-,TRBV6-4,TGTGCCAGTCCCCACGTCCGGCCGCCGAGCTCCTACAATGAGCAGTTCTTC,CASPHVRPPSSYNEQFF
many,TRBJ2-1,TRBD2,TRBV10-3,TGTGCCATCAGTGATGGAGGAGTAGCGGGAGTCAATGAGCAGTTCTTC,CAISDGGVAGVNEQFF
many,TRBJ1-2,TRBD1,TRBV20-1,TGCAGTGAGGGGTTAAGGGGGCTAAACTATGGCTACACCTTC,CSEGLRGLNYGYTF
-,TRBJ2-2,-,TRBV5-1,TGCGCCAGCAGCGTATGGACAGTCGGGGAGCTGTTTTTT,CASSVWTVGELFF
medium-sized,TRBJ2-3,-,TRBV7-9,TGTGCCAGCAGCTTAGGTAATGGATGGACAGATACGCAGTATTTT,CASSLGNGWTDTQYF